This T cell receptor beta chain was captured in a study of T cell responses to AZD1222 COVID-19 vaccine. The method was immunoSEQ multiplex PCR; TCRdb's version includes in-frame clones alone and lacks a portion of them. Of about 110,000 clones listed, roughly 90% are singletons. This CDR3 spans 11 amino acids. Per the germline V gene, CDR1 is KGHSH and CDR2 is LQKENI. V lost 4 bases, J lost 10 bases, and 9 bases lay in between. The chain is built from TRBV18 and TRBJ2-3, with D maybe TRBD2 (5 bases). The source is an adult in good health. The source material was peripheral blood, sampled on day 0 of AZD1222 vaccination. CDR3 in amino acids: CASSRSGAQYF. CDR3 nucleotides: TGTGCCAGCTCACGAAGCGGAGCGCAGTATTTT.